These T cell receptor beta chains were read from a single sample in a study of human T cells and chemical hapten exposure. TCRdb independently ran MiXCR on the RACE reads; one entry per CDR3 protein. The table includes approximately 80,000 distinct CDR3 sequences, roughly 15% detected once. The sample in question was whole blood, obtained in connection with sensitization to the hapten diphenylcyclopropenone (DPC). All receptors come from a woman between 45 and 60 years old with alopecia areata. Some clones in this sample may be carry-over from other donors' samples. CDR3s include the opening cysteine and the closing phenylalanine or tryptophan. The order of the fields is CDR3 DNA, CDR3 protein, V gene, clone size, J gene, D gene. The D gene is left open where the match is weak. Size is omitted from some rows. Given values are once, few, many or a class for expanded clones.

CDR3 DNA: TGTGCCAGCAGTTTTTTGAATCGGGTGGATACGCAGTATTTT
CDR3 protein: CASSFLNRVDTQYF
V gene: TRBV12-3/TRBV12-4
clone size: few
J gene: TRBJ2-3
D gene: NA

CDR3 DNA: TGTGCCAGCAGCCCGACAGGGCTTAGGGCTTTCTTT
CDR3 protein: CASSPTGLRAFF
V gene: TRBV11-2
clone size: many
J gene: TRBJ1-1
D gene: TRBD1

CDR3 DNA: TGTGCCACCAGCAGAGATCTGGGACTAGCGGGAGGAAGGAATGAGCAGTTCTTC
CDR3 protein: CATSRDLGLAGGRNEQFF
V gene: TRBV15
clone size: few
J gene: TRBJ2-1
D gene: TRBD2

CDR3 DNA: TGTGCCAGCAGTGGCACCGGGATCTACGAGCAGTACTTC
CDR3 protein: CASSGTGIYEQYF
V gene: TRBV6-2/TRBV6-3
clone size: NA
J gene: TRBJ2-7
D gene: NA

CDR3 DNA: TGTGCCAGTAGTCCCCGGACAGATTCACCCCTCCACTTT
CDR3 protein: CASSPRTDSPLHF
V gene: TRBV19
clone size: few
J gene: TRBJ1-6
D gene: NA

CDR3 DNA: TGTGCCTGGAGTGTGTCGTTAGAGACCCAGTACTTC
CDR3 protein: CAWSVSLETQYF
V gene: TRBV30
clone size: few
J gene: TRBJ2-5
D gene: NA

CDR3 DNA: TGTGCCACCGGGGCAGGGCTGGCCGGGACCCAGTACTTC
CDR3 protein: CATGAGLAGTQYF
V gene: TRBV7-2
clone size: NA
J gene: TRBJ2-5
D gene: NA

CDR3 DNA: TGTGCCAGCAGCCCAACAGGGACTGCAACTAATGAAAAACTGTTTTTT
CDR3 protein: CASSPTGTATNEKLFF
V gene: TRBV7-9
clone size: many
J gene: TRBJ1-4
D gene: NA

CDR3 DNA: TGTGCCATCAGTGAGGGGGCTGCCGCACAGAGCTACTACGAGCAGTACTTC
CDR3 protein: CAISEGAAAQSYYEQYF
V gene: TRBV10-3
clone size: few
J gene: TRBJ2-7
D gene: NA

CDR3 DNA: TGTGCCAGCTCACCTGGAGGAGGACTAAACTACAATGAGCAGTTCTTC
CDR3 protein: CASSPGGGLNYNEQFF
V gene: TRBV18
clone size: NA
J gene: TRBJ2-1
D gene: NA

CDR3 DNA: TGCGCCAGCACGGGGACATTGGACAGGGGTAGAGCTTTCTTT
CDR3 protein: CASTGTLDRGRAFF
V gene: TRBV5-1
clone size: few
J gene: TRBJ1-1
D gene: TRBD1

CDR3 DNA: TGTGCCAGCAGCAATAACAGGGTGAAGAACACTGAAGCTTTCTTT
CDR3 protein: CASSNNRVKNTEAFF
V gene: TRBV14
clone size: many
J gene: TRBJ1-1
D gene: NA

CDR3 DNA: TGTGCCAGCAGCCAAGATCCCGGGACAGGGAGAAACACCATATATTTT
CDR3 protein: CASSQDPGTGRNTIYF
V gene: TRBV3-1
clone size: NA
J gene: TRBJ1-3
D gene: TRBD1

CDR3 DNA: TGTGCCAGCACCCTCGGGGGGACAGGGAATGAAAAACTGTTTTTT
CDR3 protein: CASTLGGTGNEKLFF
V gene: TRBV6-1
clone size: NA
J gene: TRBJ1-4
D gene: TRBD1

CDR3 DNA: TGTGCCAGCAGCTTGTCCACTAGTAGGGCCTACGAGCAGTACTTC
CDR3 protein: CASSLSTSRAYEQYF
V gene: TRBV5-5
clone size: few
J gene: TRBJ2-7
D gene: NA

CDR3 DNA: TGTGCCAGCAGTTACTCCATAATCGGGAACTATGGCTACACCTTC
CDR3 protein: CASSYSIIGNYGYTF
V gene: TRBV6-5
clone size: NA
J gene: TRBJ1-2
D gene: NA

CDR3 DNA: TGCGCCAGCCAACGGGACGCAACTAATGAAAAACTGTTTTTT
CDR3 protein: CASQRDATNEKLFF
V gene: TRBV5-1
clone size: NA
J gene: TRBJ1-4
D gene: NA

CDR3 DNA: TGTGCCAGCAGTGCCCGGCATAATTCACCCCTCCACTTT
CDR3 protein: CASSARHNSPLHF
V gene: TRBV25-1
clone size: few
J gene: TRBJ1-6
D gene: NA

CDR3 DNA: TGTGCCAGCAGTTTATTGGTCAGGTCCGCCGAGCAGTACTTC
CDR3 protein: CASSLLVRSAEQYF
V gene: TRBV27
clone size: few
J gene: TRBJ2-7
D gene: NA

CDR3 DNA: TGTGCCAGCAGTTTCATGGCTGAAGCTTTCTTT
CDR3 protein: CASSFMAEAFF
V gene: TRBV3-1
clone size: many
J gene: TRBJ1-1
D gene: NA